These 16 T cell receptor beta chains share one sample of origin, sequenced in a study of T-cell memory formation after mild COVID-19. TCRdb processed the 5' RACE reads anew with MiXCR; each CDR3 protein has one entry. The sample records about half a million distinct CDR3 sequences, 15% to 20% being singletons. Sequenced sample: PBMCs or a T cell subset sorted from them (not recorded which). The receptors were sampled from an adult woman who had mild COVID-19 (a few samples of this study predate the infection). Cell type and time point are not known.

The CDR3 spells CAWSHSSYEQYF. CDR3 nucleotides: TGTGCCTGGAGTCACTCATCCTACGAGCAGTACTTC. The J gene is TRBJ2-7, the V gene TRBV30; no firm D call. Trimming cost V 2 bases and J 1 base, with 6 bases left between them. CDR3 size: 12 residues. Germline V CDR1 and CDR2: GTSNPN, SVGIG (reference sequence). The variable domain in full, with the rest retrieved from reference TRBV30 and TRBJ2-7, is SQTIHQWPATLVQPVGSPLSLECTVEGTSNPNLYWYRQAAGRGLQLLFYSVGIGQISSEVPQNLSASRPQDRQFILSSKKLLLSDSGFYLCAWSHSSYEQYFGPGTRLTVT.

This clonotype was observed a handful of times. The CDR3 reads CASSVGEGVEQYF. DNA for the CDR3: TGTGCCAGCAGTGTTGGAGAGGGAGTCGAGCAGTACTTC. V usage is TRBV12-3 or TRBV12-4 and J usage is TRBJ2-7; tentative D call: TRBD2 (5 bases). V was pared by 5 bases and J by 6 bases, with 14 bases between. The CDR3 has 13 amino acids.

This clonotype occurred many times. The gene calls are TRBV7-9 and TRBJ2-5; D possibly corresponds to TRBD1 (5 bases). This CDR3 contains 14 residues. The V and J ends lost 1 base and 7 bases respectively, with 13 bases between them. The germline V gene encodes CDR1 SEHNR and CDR2 FQNEAQ (reference sequence). CDR3 protein: CASSLVRGRGTQYF. The CDR3 bases are TGTGCCAGCAGCTTAGTGCGAGGAAGGGGGACCCAGTACTTC.

The table lists this clonotype with a few counts. The chain is built from TRBV19 and TRBJ1-1; D is undetermined. From germline, CDR1 is LNHDA and CDR2 SQIVND (reference sequence). V lost 1 base, J lost 6 bases, and 12 bases lay in between. The CDR3 covers 14 residues. The CDR3 is CASSIAEATAEAFF. The DNA for the CDR3 is TGTGCCAGTAGTATAGCAGAGGCAACGGCTGAAGCTTTCTTT.

J is TRBJ2-5 and V is TRBV11-3; the match to TRBD1 covers 10 bases. This CDR3 region has 16 residues. V gave up 5 bases and J gave up 2 bases; unmatched junction bases: 8. Germline CDR1 reads SGHNT; CDR2 reads YENEEA. For the CDR3, the DNA is TGTGCCAGCAGCCCCGGGACAGGGGAAAATCAAGAGACCCAGTACTTC. It yields the protein CASSPGTGENQETQYF.

In its sample, this clonotype was seen once. This may be a read error: a much more frequent sequence differs by one nucleotide. V is TRBV7-2 and J is TRBJ2-3, with a weak D call TRBD1 (5 bases). This CDR3 region has 11 residues. CDR1 is SGHTA and CDR2 is FQGNSA in the germline V gene. The CDR3 coding sequence is TGTGCCAGCAAGGGAACAGGTACGCAGTATTTT. Protein: CASKGTGTQYF.

This clonotype was observed a handful of times. The genes are TRBV6-2 or TRBV6-3 and TRBJ1-4, with a possible D match to TRBD1 (5 bases). There are 14 residues in the CDR3. Per the germline V gene, CDR1 is MNHEY and CDR2 is SVGEGT. Trimming stripped 5 bases from V and 7 bases from J, with 14 bases between. CDR3 residues: CASSTPGGGEKLFF. CDR3 DNA: TGTGCCAGCAGTACCCCCGGGGGGGGTGAAAAACTGTTTTTT.

This clonotype was seen a few times. V usage is TRBV5-1 and J usage is TRBJ2-2; unclear D gene. The germline CDR1 and CDR2 sequences are SGHRS and YFSETQ. The CDR3 is 14 residues long. Between the trimmed V and J ends, which lost 5 bases and 4 bases, there was a span of 12 bases. The CDR3 sequence is CASSVTAATGELFF. DNA of the CDR3: TGCGCCAGCAGTGTTACGGCGGCCACCGGGGAGCTGTTTTTT.

V is TRBV14 and J is TRBJ1-2; D unresolved. CDR1 and CDR2 from the germline V gene are SGHDN and FVKESK. V was pared by 2 bases and J by 2 bases, with 6 bases between. The CDR3 is made up of 13 amino acids. The CDR3 bases are TGTGCCAGCAGCCAATCGCGAAACTATGGCTACACCTTC. Protein: CASSQSRNYGYTF.

V is TRBV11-3 and J is TRBJ2-7; tentatively, D is TRBD2 (6 bases). Germline CDR1 and CDR2: SGHNT and YENEEA. Trimming removed 1 base from V and 3 bases from J, with 10 bases in between. The CDR3 contains 14 residues. The CDR3 DNA is TGTGCCAGCAGCTTAGGCGGGAAGAGCTACGAGCAGTACTTC. Protein product: CASSLGGKSYEQYF.

The chain uses TRBV7-8 and TRBJ2-7, with D hard to call. V dropped 2 bases and J dropped 5 bases, with 7 bases sitting between them. The length of the CDR3 is 12 residues. CDR1 is SGHVS, CDR2 FQNEAQ, per germline. The CDR3 region has the DNA TGTGCCAGCAGCTTAAGGGTCAACGAGCAGTACTTC. It yields the protein CASSLRVNEQYF. Full variable domain (outside the CDR3, taken from reference TRBV7-8 and TRBJ2-7): GAGVSQSPRYKVAKRGQDVALRCDPISGHVSLFWYQQALGQGPEFLTYFQNEAQLDKSGLPSDRFFAERPEGSVSTLKIQRTQQEDSAVYLCASSLRVNEQYFGPGTRLTVT.

The J gene is TRBJ2-1, the V gene TRBV9, with 10 bases identical to TRBD2. The trim removed 4 bases at V and 3 bases at J, leaving 4 bases unmatched. The CDR3 is 15 residues long. The germline V gene has CDR1 SGDLS and CDR2 YYNGEE. The CDR3 coding sequence is TGTGCCAGCAGCTCCGGACTAGCGGACTACAATGAGCAGTTCTTC. This codes for CASSSGLADYNEQFF.

In the case of this clonotype: An end of the junction does not agree with germline; a read error may underlie this. The gene calls are TRBV7-2 and TRBJ2-1; 10 positions agree with TRBD2. CDR1 is SGHTA, CDR2 FQGNSA, per germline. This CDR3 is 16 amino acids long. The CDR3 loop is CASSLDGASGSMVRIF. As DNA, the CDR3 is TGTGCCAGCAGCTTAGATGGAGCTAGCGGGAGCATGGTCAGGATCTTC.

This chain connects TRBV5-1 to TRBJ1-2; D gene uncertain. The CDR3 loop spans 15 amino acids. V was pared by 5 bases and J by 4 bases, with 18 bases between. Germline assignment: CDR1 SGHRS and CDR2 YFSETQ. In DNA form, the CDR3 reads TGCGCCAGCAGTCTCGATCCGGGAACGGCCTATGGCTACACCTTC. Translating gives CASSLDPGTAYGYTF.

The V gene is TRBV11-2, the J gene TRBJ2-3; D gene ambiguous. Trimming pared 4 bases from V and 0 bases from J, leaving 11 bases between. CDR1 and CDR2 (germline): SGHAT, FQNNGV. This CDR3 is built from 15 residues. The CDR3 region has the DNA TGTGCCAGCAGCTCCCTGGCGGTTAGCACAGATACGCAGTATTTT. Translation: CASSSLAVSTDTQYF.

The genes are TRBV29-1 and TRBJ2-2, with D unclear. This CDR3 spans 13 amino acids. V was clipped by 4 bases and J by 1 base, with 7 bases between them. Germline assignment: CDR1 SQVTM and CDR2 ANQGSEA. In nucleotides, the CDR3 is TGCAGCGTTGGGGGTTTGAACACCGGGGAGCTGTTTTTT. It codes for CSVGGLNTGELFF.